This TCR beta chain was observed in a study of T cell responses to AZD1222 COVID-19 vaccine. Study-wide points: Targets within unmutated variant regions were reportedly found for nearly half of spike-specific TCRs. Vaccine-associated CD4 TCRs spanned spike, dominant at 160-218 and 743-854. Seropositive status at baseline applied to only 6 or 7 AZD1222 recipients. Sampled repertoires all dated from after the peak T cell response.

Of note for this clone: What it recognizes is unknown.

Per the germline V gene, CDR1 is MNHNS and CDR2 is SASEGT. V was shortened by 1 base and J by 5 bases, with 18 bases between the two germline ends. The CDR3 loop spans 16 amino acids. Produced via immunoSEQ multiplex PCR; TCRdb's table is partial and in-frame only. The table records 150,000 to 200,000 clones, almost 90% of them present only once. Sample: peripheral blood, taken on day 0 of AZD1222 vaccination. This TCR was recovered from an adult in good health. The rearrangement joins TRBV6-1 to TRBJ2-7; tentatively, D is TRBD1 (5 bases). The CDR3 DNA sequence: TGTGCCAGCAGTGAAGAAGAGTGGGCAGGGTCTAACGAGCAGTACTTC. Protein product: CASSEEEWAGSNEQYF.